This section outlines one T cell receptor beta chain sequence together with its context. Its antigen is currently unknown. The V gene end was trimmed by 5 bases and the J gene end by 3 bases; junction bases not matched to a gene: 3. CDR3 size: 13 residues. The germline V gene has CDR1 MNHNS and CDR2 SASEGT. The PCR had 60 Vbeta and 13 Jbeta primers. Sequenced by immunoSEQ multiplex PCR; TCRdb stores in-frame clones only, minus some. In all, the sample yields approximately 110,000 clones. This sample is part of a study of cytomegalovirus exposure and HLA in healthy donors. Findings and limits, study-wide: A missense variant in DCLRE1C was later tied to TCR beta V- and J-gene trimming. Most CMV-associated TCR beta chains were later found to appear HLA-restricted.

The chain couples TRBV6-1 to TRBJ2-7, with TRBD1 identical over 8 bases. The clonotype was recovered from a man aged 50-60 years in good health and CMV-seronegative. The sample consisted of PBMCs. CDR3 residues: CASSKDRGYEQYF. The CDR3 coding sequence is TGTGCCAGCAGTAAAGACAGGGGCTACGAGCAGTACTTC.